This TCR beta chain was sequenced during a study of T cell responses to AZD1222 COVID-19 vaccine. Comment on this clone: What it binds is unknown.

Points from the study as a whole: Unmutated variant regions reportedly attract nearly half of all spike-specific TCRs. It should be noted that donors were predominantly white British and more often female, and clonal diversity was possibly underestimated. With two AZD1222 doses given, Spike-specific TCR breadth and depth both rose.

Repertoires were generated with immunoSEQ multiplex PCR, while TCRdb's copy carries only in-frame clones and drops some. The sample carries 100,000 or so clones, about nine tenths recorded once. Source: peripheral blood, taken 28 days after the second AZD1222 dose. This clonotype originated in an adult who received the AZD1222 COVID-19 vaccine.

CDR3 region: CASSLRAEYEAFF. The CDR3 nucleotides are TGTGCCAGCAGCTTACGGGCGGAGTATGAAGCTTTCTTT. This chain connects TRBV7-9 to TRBJ1-1; D remains unclear. Germline loops: CDR1 SEHNR, CDR2 FQNEAQ (reference sequence). The CDR3 covers 13 residues. Between the trimmed V and J ends, which lost 2 bases and 7 bases, there was a span of 11 bases.